The entry below describes one T cell receptor (beta chain). Which antigen it targets is not known. No quality values exist for individual bases; no much larger clone is one base distant. The CDR3 regions of human TCRbeta chains were analyzed by immunosequencing. On the authors' methods: TCRs in the repertoires were matched against a reference library of SARS-CoV-2-specific TCRs that had been generated with the MIRA antigen-specificity platform. Breadth meant the fraction of unique TCRs that were SARS-CoV-2-associated, whereas depth meant the fraction of total T cells that were SARS-CoV-2-associated. Using the MIRA data, each spike-specific TCR was mapped to the spike region that the TCR reacts to and placed in a CD4 or CD8 class. Log10-transformed breadth and depth values were compared by one-way ANOVA with Sidak's multiple comparisons tests. In TCRdb, the immuneACCESS table is reduced to in-frame sequences with V and J assigned. These tables do not hold every clone; where another copy was compared, an unresolved V gene accounts for under half, and the others remain unexplained. The V and J calls and clone size are taken from that table; D and trimming were inferred from the DNA. The sample yields 100,000 to 150,000 clones; roughly 90% were counted once. The ten largest make up 14% of the sample.

The source of the sample is a study of T cell responses to AZD1222 COVID-19 vaccine (dated by TCRdb to 2020 to 2023). With respect to the entire study: AZD1222 recipients with second doses at about 4 weeks or about 12 weeks were pooled, because spike-specific TCR depth and breadth did not differ between schedules. TCR sequencing covered 230 or so trial participants: about 210 given two doses of AZD1222 and approximately 25 given two doses of MenACWY control vaccine. Enrollment into the trials was organized by age into subgroups of 18-55, 56-69 and 70-plus years, and those subgroups contained roughly 150, 30 and 60 TCR-sequenced participants, respectively.

V loses 5 bases, J loses 6 bases, and the germline ends lie 8 bases apart. Including cysteine and phenylalanine, the CDR3 has 10 amino acids. Only CDR3 DNA is held: 30 bases, read in frame from base 1. For CDR1 and CDR2, the germline V gene (reference sequence) lists DFQATT and SNEGSKA. What the work shows at the level of the full study, not this receptor alone: A significant rise in spike-specific TCR breadth and depth was observed after two AZD1222 doses relative to day 0 and relative to MenACWY recipients. The 56-69-year group was small, and its depth increase did not reach significance, likely because of low power. Only six or seven AZD1222 recipients were SARS-CoV-2 seropositive at baseline, limiting conclusions about previously exposed vaccinees. Vaccine-associated CD4 TCRs spanned the whole spike protein, with dominant responses in regions 160-218 and 743-854. Epitopes outside the regions mutated in the B.1.351 and B.1.1.7 variants were reportedly recognized by nearly half of the unique spike-specific TCRs. Because no day 14 peak-response samples were available, the repertoires could be characterized only after the peak T cell response. Participants were mostly white British, with more females than males. The authors suggested clonal diversity may have been underestimated.

The intended sense of this specimen's time point label: baseline before first vaccination. Vaccinee samples were obtained from the UK trials COV001 and COV002, which included a single-blind randomized controlled phase 2/3 trial of AZD1222 (ChAdOx1 nCoV-19) in healthy adults. Trial participant PBMC samples were collected at day 0 and day 28 after the second dose for TCRbeta chain sequencing. The sequencing used peripheral blood, collected on day 0 of AZD1222 vaccination. Recombination linked TRBV20-1 to TRBJ2-7; a tentative D call is TRBD1 (6 bases match). The source of this sequence is an adult in good health. The nucleotides read TGCAGTGCTGTAGGGGGCGAGCAGTACTTC. This is translated as CSAVGGEQYF.